This TCR beta chain was identified during a study of neurological immune-mediated disorders. TCRdb called the 5' RACE reads again in MiXCR, with one record for every CDR3 protein. Of more than 25,000 distinct CDR3 sequences in the sample, roughly 25% were seen once. Trimming cost V 6 bases and J 3 bases, with 14 bases left between them. Germline V gives CDR1 MNHEY, CDR2 SVGAGI. The CDR3 sequence is 14 residues long. This clonotype was seen at least ten times. What it binds is unknown. Study-wide results and caveats: Across subjects, no CDR3 amino acid sequence appeared in expanded clones of more than one subject, a finding that suggested private repertoires in all groups.

The cells used in sorted libraries, CD4+ or CD8+ T cells, numbered 900,000 to 1,000,000. The gene calls are TRBV6-5 and TRBJ1-1; D is unresolved. This clonotype originated in a man aged 50-59 years with HTLV-1-associated myelopathy (HAM/TSP). Sequenced input: CD4+ T cells from blood. DNA for the CDR3: TGTGCCAGCAGGCCGGGCCGTTGGGACACTGAAGCTTTCTTT. It is translated as CASRPGRWDTEAFF.